The 27 T cell receptor beta chains given below trace back to one sample, sequenced in a study of OX40 agonist ivuxolimab in advanced cancers. TCRdb's table, derived via immunoSEQ multiplex PCR, lists solely in-frame clones and lacks some. The table shows 60,000 to 70,000 clones, with roughly 87% occurring only once. The sequencing here drew on CD4+ or CD8+ T cells sorted from blood, taken in a trial of the OX40 agonist ivuxolimab. The receptors come from an adult with an advanced solid tumor such as melanoma, head and neck, liver or kidney cancer.

This chain connects TRBV2 to TRBJ1-1, with TRBD1 matching 8 bases. This CDR3 is built from 13 residues. Per germline, CDR1 SNHLY and CDR2 FYNNEI. The J segment lost 3 bases and the V segment lost 6 bases, leaving 3 bases of the junction unmatched. The CDR3 nucleotides read TGTGCCAGCAGCTTGACAGGGGACACTGAAGCTTTCTTT. This sequence encodes CASSLTGDTEAFF.

This clone was counted once. This rearrangement joins TRBV6-5 to TRBJ1-1; 7 nucleotides align to TRBD1. The J segment lost 10 bases and the V segment lost 8 bases, leaving 7 bases of the junction unmatched. Germline lookup yields CDR1 MNHEY and CDR2 SVGAGI. The CDR3 runs 11 residues. This chain's CDR3 is CASGDRESAFF. Written as DNA, the CDR3 is TGTGCCAGCGGCGACAGGGAGTCAGCTTTCTTT.

The chain joins TRBV5-4 to TRBJ2-7, with D possibly matching TRBD2 (5 bases). The CDR3 loop spans 13 amino acids. V was trimmed by 2 bases and J by 6 bases, leaving 12 bases between them. CDR1 is SGHNT and CDR2 is YYREEE in the germline V gene (reference sequence). The chain's CDR3 is CASSLGSGFEQYF. The CDR3 DNA reads as TGTGCCAGCAGCTTAGGGTCGGGGTTCGAGCAGTACTTC. The full variable domain, completed using reference TRBV5-4 and TRBJ2-7, is ETGVTQSPTHLIKTRGQQVTLRCSSQSGHNTVSWYQQALGQGPQFIFQYYREEENGRGNFPPRFSGLQFPNYSSELNVNALELDDSALYLCASSLGSGFEQYFGPGTRLTVT.

V is TRBV2 and J is TRBJ1-2; D ambiguous. Between the trimmed V and J ends, which lost 7 bases and 2 bases, there was a span of 11 bases. The germline V gene has CDR1 SNHLY and CDR2 FYNNEI. The CDR3 runs 13 residues. CDR3 region: CASNRSSNYGYTF. In nucleotides, the CDR3 is TGTGCCAGCAATAGAAGTTCAAACTATGGCTACACCTTC.

The chain recombines TRBV6-5 with TRBJ1-1; possible D gene TRBD1, 6 bases. CDR1 is MNHEY, CDR2 SVGAGI, per germline. This CDR3 contains 16 residues. V was pared by 0 bases and J by 0 bases, with 11 bases between. CDR3 loop: CASSYSSTGLNTEAFF. CDR3 sequence (DNA): TGTGCCAGCAGTTACTCGTCCACAGGGTTGAACACTGAAGCTTTCTTT.

The chain joins TRBV19 to TRBJ1-3, with D perhaps matching TRBD1 (5 bases). The germline V gene has CDR1 LNHDA and CDR2 SQIVND (reference sequence). V lost 4 bases to trimming and J lost 4 bases, with 14 bases between them. CDR3 length: 15 residues. CDR3 nucleotides: TGTGCCAGTAGTAGGACAACCCTGAGGGGAAACACCATATATTTT. Translated, it gives CASSRTTLRGNTIYF.

The rearrangement links TRBV5-1 to TRBJ1-1; 10 nucleotides line up with TRBD1. V was clipped by 4 bases and J by 3 bases; unmatched bases: 0. CDR3 size: 13 residues. Per the germline V gene, CDR1 is SGHRS and CDR2 is YFSETQ. CDR3 protein: CASSGTGDTEAFF. The CDR3, as DNA: TGCGCCAGCAGCGGGACAGGGGACACTGAAGCTTTCTTT.

In this sample, this clone turned up a few times. The rearrangement uses TRBV7-9 and TRBJ1-2; 8 bases fit TRBD1. V shed 5 bases, J shed 8 bases, and the junction held 7 bases outside the gene matches. Germline loops: CDR1 SEHNR, CDR2 FQNEAQ (reference sequence). The CDR3 covers 13 residues. The CDR3 sequence is CASSRDRSFGYTF. DNA for the CDR3: TGTGCCAGCAGCCGGGACAGGTCGTTCGGCTACACCTTC. Using reference TRBV7-9 and TRBJ1-2 for the parts outside the CDR3, the full variable domain is DTGVSQNPRHKITKRGQNVTFRCDPISEHNRLYWYRQTLGQGPEFLTYFQNEAQLEKSRLLSDRFSAERPKGSFSTLEIQRTEQGDSAMYLCASSRDRSFGYTFGSGTRLTVV.

The gene calls are TRBV2 and TRBJ2-7, with unresolved D. The V and J ends lost 4 bases and 2 bases respectively, with 9 bases between them. Germline CDR1 SNHLY, CDR2 FYNNEI. The CDR3 contains 13 residues. For the CDR3, the DNA is TGTGCCAGCAGTGCACGAGCTACCTACGAGCAGTACTTC. Translation gives CASSARATYEQYF.

The V call is TRBV6-1, the J call TRBJ1-1; 8 nucleotides align to TRBD1. The germline CDR1 and CDR2 sequences are MNHNS and SASEGT. V shed 2 bases, J shed 4 bases, and the junction held 6 bases outside the gene matches. This CDR3 spans 15 amino acids. In DNA form, the CDR3 reads TGTGCCAGCAGTGAACAGGGGGCCAGGAGCACTGAAGCTTTCTTT. Amino acid sequence: CASSEQGARSTEAFF.

This clone showed up just once. This sequence joins TRBV19 and TRBJ2-2; 7 bases match TRBD2. Germline loops: CDR1 LNHDA, CDR2 SQIVND (reference sequence). The CDR3 contains 15 residues. The V segment lost 2 bases and the J segment 1 base; nucleotides outside the gene matches: 1. CDR3 residues: CASSISSGNTGELFF. CDR3 sequence (DNA): TGTGCCAGTAGTATATCTAGCGGGAACACCGGGGAGCTGTTTTTT.

The chain is built from TRBV4-3 and TRBJ2-7; D gene uncertain. V lost 0 bases, J lost 6 bases, and 9 bases lay in between. CDR1 LGHNA and CDR2 YSLEER come from the germline V gene. The length of the CDR3 is 13 residues. This chain's CDR3 is CASSQDWGREQYF. CDR3 DNA: TGCGCCAGCAGCCAAGATTGGGGTCGCGAGCAGTACTTC.

The chain uses TRBV28 and TRBJ1-1, with D unclear. CDR1 and CDR2 from the germline V gene are MDHEN and SYDVKM. CDR3 size: 12 residues. The V end lost 11 bases, the J end lost 6 bases, and 16 bases lay between the germline ends. The DNA for the CDR3 is TGTGCCCTCGGGAGGGCAGGCCCTGAAGCTTTCTTT. It yields the protein CALGRAGPEAFF.

The chain links TRBV30 to TRBJ1-1, with TRBD1 identical over 8 bases. CDR1 GTSNPN and CDR2 SVGIG come from the germline V gene (reference sequence). V dropped 3 bases and J dropped 2; count of bases not matched to a gene: 5. The CDR3 is made up of 14 amino acids. CDR3 sequence: CAWRRTGTNTEAFF. The CDR3 nucleotides read TGTGCCTGGAGAAGGACAGGGACCAACACTGAAGCTTTCTTT.

This clone came up once. This chain joins TRBV18 and TRBJ2-1, with TRBD2 as a possible D gene (6 bases). The CDR3 is 13 amino acids. Per germline, CDR1 KGHSH and CDR2 LQKENI. Trimming removed 8 bases at V and 6 bases at J, with 14 bases between. CDR3 region: CASGTDSANEQFF. CDR3 bases: TGTGCCAGCGGGACTGACTCGGCCAATGAGCAGTTCTTC.

With regard to this clone: A read error may account for a junction end that differs from germline. The chain combines TRBV11-3 with TRBJ2-3, with D perhaps TRBD1 (7 bases). The germline CDR1 and CDR2 sequences are SGHNT and YENEEA. CDR3 length: 15 residues. The CDR3 nucleotides are TGTGCCAGCAGTTTAGCAGGGGGGTCCACAGATACGCAGTATTTT. As protein: CASSLAGGSTDTQYF.

This chain uses TRBV16 with TRBJ2-7; D is uncertain. V was cut by 0 bases and J by 0 bases, with 12 bases left in between. This CDR3 is built from 16 residues. Germline CDR1 and CDR2: KGHSY and FQNENV. DNA of the CDR3: TGTGCCAGCAGCCAATCTTACACCCAAAGCTCCTACGAGCAGTACTTC. This sequence encodes CASSQSYTQSSYEQYF.

The chain carries TRBV5-6 and TRBJ1-1, with unresolved D. Per germline, CDR1 SGHDT and CDR2 YYEEEE. The CDR3 is 13 amino acids. With 1 base removed from V and 2 bases from J, the gap between germline ends came to 6 bases. The CDR3 loop is CASSLIQNTEAFF. The CDR3 DNA reads as TGTGCCAGCAGCTTGATTCAAAACACTGAAGCTTTCTTT.

This clone was found once. This chain connects TRBV11-2 to TRBJ2-5, with 14 bases fitting TRBD2. Germline CDR1 reads SGHAT; CDR2 reads FQNNGV. Trimming cost V 4 bases and J 4 bases; bases outside gene matches: 5. There are 16 residues in the CDR3. The CDR3 DNA follows: TGTGCCAGCAGCTCCGGACTAGCGGGAGGAGGAGAGACCCAGTACTTC. Amino acids: CASSSGLAGGGETQYF.

The V and J genes are TRBV10-1 and TRBJ1-4; D is uncertain. Trimming took off 4 bases at V and 17 bases at J, with 11 bases between the two ends. This CDR3 has 10 amino acids. Germline assignment: CDR1 WNHNN and CDR2 SYGVQD (reference sequence). Here the CDR3 DNA reads TGCGCCAGCAGTGTTTCATTGGCTTTTTTT. This sequence encodes CASSVSLAFF.

The chain has TRBV11-3 and TRBJ2-1; D is possibly TRBD2 (6 bases). The ends were cut back, 5 bases at V and 7 bases at J, with 15 bases in the middle. Germline V lookup: CDR1 SGHNT, CDR2 YENEEA. This CDR3 region has 14 residues. The DNA of the CDR3 is TGTGCCAGCAGCCGCCCGCCCGGGGGAAATGAGCAGTTCTTC. Its translation: CASSRPPGGNEQFF. The whole variable domain, remainder taken from reference TRBV11-3 and TRBJ2-1, is EAGVVQSPRYKIIEKKQPVAFWCNPISGHNTLYWYLQNLGQGPELLIRYENEEAVDDSQLPKDRFSAERLKGVDSTLKIQPAELGDSAVYLCASSRPPGGNEQFFGPGTRLTVL.

The genes are TRBV7-9 and TRBJ1-2; D perhaps matches TRBD1 (5 bases). Trimming took off 5 bases at V and 6 bases at J, with 19 bases between the two ends. Germline CDR1 and CDR2: SEHNR and FQNEAQ (reference sequence). This CDR3 has 15 residues. The CDR3 region has the DNA TGTGCCAGCAGCCCCCTCCTCGGGGGTAGGGATGGCTACACCTTC. This gives the protein CASSPLLGGRDGYTF.

This chain joins TRBV4-3 and TRBJ2-3; TRBD2 is a possible D gene (6 bases). Per germline, CDR1 LGHNA and CDR2 YSLEER. This CDR3 is 17 amino acids long. Trimming took 0 bases from V and 0 from J, leaving 13 bases between them. Written as DNA, the CDR3 is TGCGCCAGCAGCCAAGAATTCCGGGACTCCAGCACAGATACGCAGTATTTT. Amino acid sequence: CASSQEFRDSSTDTQYF.

The chain employs TRBV9 and TRBJ2-1, with D perhaps TRBD2 (6 bases). V was pared by 8 bases and J by 6 bases, with 21 bases between. The germline gives CDR1 SGDLS, CDR2 YYNGEE. CDR3 size: 15 residues. The CDR3 protein is CARWVWRDYSNEQFF. The CDR3, as DNA: TGTGCCAGATGGGTCTGGCGGGATTACTCCAATGAGCAGTTCTTC.

This chain joins TRBV11-1 and TRBJ2-7; 11 bases map to TRBD2. Per the germline V gene, CDR1 is SGHAT and CDR2 is FQDESV (reference sequence). V shed 3 bases, J shed 1 base, and the junction held 5 bases outside the gene matches. CDR3 length: 16 amino acids. The CDR3 loop reads CASSFRLAGRSYEQYF. In DNA, the CDR3 is TGTGCCAGCAGCTTTCGACTAGCGGGAAGATCCTACGAGCAGTACTTC.

The chain uses TRBV29-1 and TRBJ2-3, with 9 bases matching TRBD1. The length of the CDR3 is 14 residues. Germline CDR1 and CDR2: SQVTM and ANQGSEA. Trimming removed 7 bases from V and 3 bases from J; junction bases left unmatched: 8. The CDR3 DNA follows: TGCAGCGGGCGGGACAGGGTCGTTACAGATACGCAGTATTTT. Translation: CSGRDRVVTDTQYF.

V usage is TRBV7-8 and J usage is TRBJ1-2; D not certain. CDR3 size: 15 residues. V lost 1 base and J 4 bases, leaving 13 bases between the germline ends. Germline V gene sequence: CDR1 SGHVS, CDR2 FQNEAQ. The DNA of the CDR3 is TGTGCCAGCAGCTTAGGGGGATCCCGGCTCTATGGCTACACCTTC. Its protein is CASSLGGSRLYGYTF.